This TCR beta chain was captured in a study of T-cell reconstitution after alpha-beta-depleted transplantation in children. The CDR3 contains 13 residues. Per germline, CDR1 SGHKS and CDR2 YYEKEE (reference sequence). Trimming stripped 6 bases from V and 2 bases from J, with 11 bases between. This clonotype has ten or more counts. Unique molecular identifiers were used in preparing the TCRbeta library. MiXCR was run by TCRdb on the PCR reads, yielding one entry per CDR3 protein. Here the sample spans approximately 83,000 distinct CDR3 sequences, 9% to 15% being singletons. This sample comprised PBMCs from the stem cell graft donor, obtained from the stem cell graft. The sequence was collected from a human donor who donated a stem cell graft to a child with inherited bone marrow failure. V is TRBV5-5 and J is TRBJ1-2, with D perhaps matching TRBD1 (5 bases). The DNA of the CDR3 is TGTGCCAGCAACAAGGCAGGGAACTATGGCTACACCTTC. Protein: CASNKAGNYGYTF. Full variable domain (outside the CDR3, taken from reference TRBV5-5 and TRBJ1-2): DAGVTQSPTHLIKTRGQQVTLRCSPISGHKSVSWYQQVLGQGPQFIFQYYEKEERGRGNFPDRFSARQFPNYSSELNVNALLLGDSALYLCASNKAGNYGYTFGSGTRLTVV.